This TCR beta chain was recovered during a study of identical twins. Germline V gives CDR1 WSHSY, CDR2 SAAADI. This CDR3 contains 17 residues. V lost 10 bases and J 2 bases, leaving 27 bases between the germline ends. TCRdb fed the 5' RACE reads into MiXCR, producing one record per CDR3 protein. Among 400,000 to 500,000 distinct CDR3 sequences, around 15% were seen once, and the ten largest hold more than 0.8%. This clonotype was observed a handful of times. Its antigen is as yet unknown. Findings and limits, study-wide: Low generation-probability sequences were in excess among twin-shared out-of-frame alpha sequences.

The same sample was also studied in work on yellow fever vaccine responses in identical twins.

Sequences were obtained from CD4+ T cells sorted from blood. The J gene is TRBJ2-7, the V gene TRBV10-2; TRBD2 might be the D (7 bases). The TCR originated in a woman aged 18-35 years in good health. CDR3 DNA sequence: TGCGCCACCGGGACCGCCGGGGGCCTGGGGGGGACCTACGAGCAGTACTTC. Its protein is CATGTAGGLGGTYEQYF.